The rows below give T cell receptor beta chains drawn from one sample of a study of regulatory T cells. Here immunoSEQ multiplex PCR was the method, and the copy in TCRdb shows in-frame clones only, minus some. The sample has approximately 9,000 clones, about 80% seen once. Source material: CD8+ T cells sorted from blood. These receptors came from a person under 35 with CD3G deficiency. Both conserved end residues are trimmed from each CDR3. The order of the fields is V gene, J gene, CDR3 protein.

>TRBV11-2|TRBJ2-7
ASSLDLGQNVYEQY
>TRBV7-8|TRBJ2-7
ASSLFPGREQY
>TRBV28|TRBJ2-7
ASSYGTVGYEQY
>TRBV13|TRBJ2-7
ASSKDASYEQY
>TRBV6-1|TRBJ2-3
ASSASLDTQY
>TRBV6-1|TRBJ1-1
ASSVTGYTEAF
>TRBV6-6|TRBJ2-1
ASRVPPNNEQF
>TRBV5-1|TRBJ2-7
ASSLQGSGEQY
>TRBV19|TRBJ1-1
ASSMGQGITEAF
>TRBV5-1|TRBJ2-1
ASSLRQFDEQF
>TRBV7-9|TRBJ2-3
ASSQSNRDTQY
>TRBV5-1|TRBJ1-1
ASSLDGDTEAF
>TRBV5-1|TRBJ2-1
ASSSSGQGGEQF
>TRBV6-1|TRBJ2-7
ASNPTGTYEQY
>TRBV6-6|TRBJ1-1
ASSYGAVEAF
>TRBV11-2|TRBJ1-2
ASSLRPGQVDYT
>TRBV7-9|TRBJ2-7
ASSSALSYEQY
>TRBV7-9|TRBJ2-1
ASSPSFGGGYNEQF
>TRBV28|TRBJ2-1
ASSLVAGGHEQF
>TRBV27|TRBJ2-7
ASRQAGVSEQY
>TRBV7-9|TRBJ1-1
ASRAPTGTEAF
>TRBV11-2|TRBJ2-7
ASSRGLGRAYEQY
>TRBV12-2|TRBJ2-7
ASRLVRGGDYEQY
>TRBV28|TRBJ2-1
ASSGQTRNEQF
>TRBV20-1|TRBJ2-5
SAPWGETQY
>TRBV5-8|TRBJ1-5
ASSSDRPQH
>TRBV6-6|TRBJ2-7
ASSYSPEGLGEQY
>TRBV20-1|TRBJ1-2
SARDLNGYT
>TRBV28|TRBJ2-7
ASSGRGLYEQY
>TRBV6-5|TRBJ2-7
ASSEGGEQY
>TRBV28|TRBJ2-1
ASSLHGRGNNEQF
>TRBV28|TRBJ1-1
ASSLSVNTEAF
>TRBV6-1|TRBJ1-1
ASSEIGTEAF
>TRBV9|TRBJ2-6
ASSRLGWSNVLT
>TRBV10-2|TRBJ1-1
ASSEFGRMNTEAF
>TRBV6-1|TRBJ2-7
ASSRPGNYEQY
>TRBV28|TRBJ2-7
ASSFGGPYEQY
>TRBV6-1|TRBJ2-7
ASSGAVRGASYEQY
>TRBV4-1|TRBJ1-2
ASSQDYGGGYT
>TRBV6-1|TRBJ2-7
ATVTGTSGSRQY
>TRBV28|TRBJ2-7
ASSLRAGDEQY
>TRBV6-1|TRBJ1-1
ASSARGQGDTEAF
>TRBV19|TRBJ1-4
ASSIVGGPGAKLF
>TRBV11-2|TRBJ1-1
ASSLGLNTEAF
>TRBV9|TRBJ2-2
ASSVVDGELF
>TRBV28|TRBJ1-5
ASSARQGLSNQPQH
>TRBV28|TRBJ2-7
ASSSPLKGTYEQY
>TRBV6-1|TRBJ2-7
ASSEAGYPPYEQY
>TRBV5-1|TRBJ1-1
ASSLGQGGTEAF
>TRBV6-1|TRBJ2-7
ASRITGFHEQY
>TRBV28|TRBJ2-3
ASSLNPGVSDTQY
>TRBV14|TRBJ1-5
ASSHRDPFYSNQPQH